One sample yielded the 6 T cell receptor beta chains listed below, sequenced in a study of T cells in Graves' hyperthyroidism and ophthalmopathy. Researchers amplified the TCR beta CDR3 regions from RNA transcripts. When the TCR CDR3 underwent first-round RT-PCR, the HTBI primer set was used. One entry per CDR3 protein, called by TCRdb with MiXCR from the multiplex PCR reads. The table records hundreds of thousands of distinct CDR3 sequences, approximately 44% of them present only once. Sequenced material: peripheral blood or thyroid tissue (not recorded which). All receptors come from a woman between 18 and 29 years old with Graves' hyperthyroidism.

The chain carries TRBV9 and TRBJ2-7; D uncertain. Germline V gene data show CDR1 as SGDLS and CDR2 as YYNGEE. The V end lost 4 bases, the J end lost 5 bases, and 10 bases lay between the germline ends. The CDR3 covers 12 residues. DNA for the CDR3: TGTGCCAGCAGCTCTGGAGACGACGAGCAGTACTTC. Translating it yields CASSSGDDEQYF. The full variable domain, rest sourced from reference TRBV9 and TRBJ2-7, is DSGVTQTPKHLITATGQRVTLRCSPRSGDLSVYWYQQSLDQGLQFLIQYYNGEERAKGNILERFSAQQFPDLHSELNLSSLELGDSALYFCASSSGDDEQYFGPGTRLTVT.

This clonotype was recorded at least ten times. The chain couples TRBV2 to TRBJ1-5; D is unclear. CDR1 and CDR2 from the germline V gene are SNHLY and FYNNEI. The CDR3 totals 14 residues. V lost 7 bases to trimming and J lost 5 bases, with 15 bases between them. CDR3: CASNDGLRHQPQHF. The CDR3 DNA reads TGTGCCAGCAACGATGGATTAAGGCATCAGCCCCAGCATTTT.

The rearrangement uses TRBV7-6 and TRBJ2-7; no definite D call. CDR3 size: 12 residues. Germline CDR1 and CDR2: SGHVS and FNYEAQ. With 5 bases removed from V and 7 bases from J, the gap between germline ends came to 12 bases. CDR3 sequence reads: CASSREPGEQYF. For the CDR3, the DNA is TGTGCCAGCAGCCGAGAACCTGGGGAGCAGTACTTC.

The genes are TRBV15 and TRBJ1-4; 9 bases map to TRBD1. The CDR3 is 15 residues long. Germline-derived CDR1 and CDR2 are LNHNV and YYDKDF (reference sequence). Trimming at V came to 5 bases and at J to 8 bases, leaving 9 bases not matched to a gene. CDR3 in DNA: TGTGCCACCAGCCCTCTGGGACAGGGTAGGGAAAAACTGTTTTTT. Translated, it gives CATSPLGQGREKLFF.

This clonotype was observed many times. V and J are TRBV2 and TRBJ1-5; D may be TRBD1 (5 bases). Between the trimmed V and J ends, which lost 4 bases and 0 bases, there was a span of 10 bases. The CDR3 runs to 15 residues. CDR1 and CDR2 (germline): SNHLY, FYNNEI. For the CDR3, the DNA is TGTGCCAGCAGTGTCCACGGGACTAGCAATCAGCCCCAGCATTTT. Encoded protein: CASSVHGTSNQPQHF.

This clonotype was counted many times. The chain links TRBV2 to TRBJ2-7; the match to TRBD1 covers 8 bases. Germline V gives CDR1 SNHLY, CDR2 FYNNEI. V gave up 6 bases and J gave up 1 base; unmatched junction bases: 8. This CDR3 contains 15 residues. The chain's CDR3 is CASSQGAGGSYEQYF. CDR3 bases: TGTGCCAGCAGCCAGGGGGCAGGGGGGTCCTACGAGCAGTACTTC.